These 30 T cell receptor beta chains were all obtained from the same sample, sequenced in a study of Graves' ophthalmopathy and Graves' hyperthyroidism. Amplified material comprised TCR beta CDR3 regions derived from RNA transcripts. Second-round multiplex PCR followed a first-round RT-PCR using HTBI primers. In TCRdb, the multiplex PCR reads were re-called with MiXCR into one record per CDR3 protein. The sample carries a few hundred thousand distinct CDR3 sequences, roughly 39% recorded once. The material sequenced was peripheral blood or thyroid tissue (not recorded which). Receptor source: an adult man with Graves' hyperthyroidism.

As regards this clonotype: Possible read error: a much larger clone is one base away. CDR3 in amino acids: CSVPATGNCGYTF. In DNA, the CDR3 is TGCAGCGTCCCAGCGACAGGGAACTGTGGCTACACCTTC. This rearrangement joins TRBV29-1 to TRBJ1-2; 7 bases align to TRBD1. The CDR3 is 13 amino acids. CDR1 is SQVTM, CDR2 ANQGSEA, per germline. The full variable domain, completed using reference TRBV29-1 and TRBJ1-2, is SAVISQKPSRDICQRGTSLTIQCQVDSQVTMMFWYRQQPGQSLTLIATANQGSEATYESGFVIDKFPISRPNLTFSTLTVSNMSPEDSSIYLCSVPATGNCGYTFGSGTRLTVV.

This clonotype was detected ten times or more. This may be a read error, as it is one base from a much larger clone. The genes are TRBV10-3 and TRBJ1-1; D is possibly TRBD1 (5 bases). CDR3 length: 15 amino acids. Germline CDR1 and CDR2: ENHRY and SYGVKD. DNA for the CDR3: TGTGCCATCAGTGATGTCTTCGGGACGAACACTGAAACTTTCTTT. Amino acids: CAISDVFGTNTETFF.

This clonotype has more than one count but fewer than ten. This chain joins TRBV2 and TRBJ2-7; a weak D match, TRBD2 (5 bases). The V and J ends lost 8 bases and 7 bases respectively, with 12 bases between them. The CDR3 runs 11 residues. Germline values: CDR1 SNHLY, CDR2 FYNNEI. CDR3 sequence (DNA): TGTGCCAGCCTGGGAGAGGCGGAGCAGTACTTC. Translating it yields CASLGEAEQYF.

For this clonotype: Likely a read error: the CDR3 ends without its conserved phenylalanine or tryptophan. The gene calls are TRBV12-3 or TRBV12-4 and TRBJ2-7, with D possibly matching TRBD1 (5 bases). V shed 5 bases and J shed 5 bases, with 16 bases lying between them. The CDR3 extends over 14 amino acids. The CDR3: CASSLARRGNEQYL. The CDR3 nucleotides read TGTGCCAGCAGTCTCGCCCGAAGGGGCAACGAGCAGTACCTC.

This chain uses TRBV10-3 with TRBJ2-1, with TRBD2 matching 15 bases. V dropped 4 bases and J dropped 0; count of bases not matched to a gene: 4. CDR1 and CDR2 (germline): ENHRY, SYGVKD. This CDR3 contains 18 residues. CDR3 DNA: TGTGCCATCAGTGGGACTAGCGGGGGGGACGACTCCTACAATGAGCAGTTCTTC. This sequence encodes CAISGTSGGDDSYNEQFF.

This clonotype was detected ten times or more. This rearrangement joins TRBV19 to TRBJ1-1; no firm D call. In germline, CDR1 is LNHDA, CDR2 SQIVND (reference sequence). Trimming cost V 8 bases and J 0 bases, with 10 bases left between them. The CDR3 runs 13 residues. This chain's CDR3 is CASRQGMNTEAFF. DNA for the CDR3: TGTGCCAGTCGACAAGGAATGAACACTGAAGCTTTCTTT.

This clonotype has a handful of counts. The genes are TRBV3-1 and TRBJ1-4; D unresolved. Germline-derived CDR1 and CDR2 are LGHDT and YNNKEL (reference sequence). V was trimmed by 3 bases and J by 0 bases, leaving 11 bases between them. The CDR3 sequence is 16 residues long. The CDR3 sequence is CASSHIDGATNEKLFF. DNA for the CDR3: TGTGCCAGCAGCCACATCGACGGTGCAACTAATGAAAAACTGTTTTTT.

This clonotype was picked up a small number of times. The CDR3 DNA reads TGTGCCATCAGTGAAAAGAGGCCCCCGAGCTCTGAAGCTTTCTTT. As protein: CAISEKRPPSSEAFF. V gene TRBV10-3 combines with J gene TRBJ1-1; no definite D call. The CDR3 consists of 15 residues. Germline V CDR1 and CDR2: ENHRY, SYGVKD. V was trimmed by 3 bases and J by 6 bases, leaving 17 bases between them.

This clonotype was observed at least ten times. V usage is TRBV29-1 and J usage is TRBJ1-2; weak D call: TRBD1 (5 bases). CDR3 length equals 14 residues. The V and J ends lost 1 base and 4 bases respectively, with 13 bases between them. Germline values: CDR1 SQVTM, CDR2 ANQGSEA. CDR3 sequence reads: CSVEVGQGFYGYTF. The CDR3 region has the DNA TGCAGCGTTGAAGTAGGCCAGGGATTCTATGGCTACACCTTC.

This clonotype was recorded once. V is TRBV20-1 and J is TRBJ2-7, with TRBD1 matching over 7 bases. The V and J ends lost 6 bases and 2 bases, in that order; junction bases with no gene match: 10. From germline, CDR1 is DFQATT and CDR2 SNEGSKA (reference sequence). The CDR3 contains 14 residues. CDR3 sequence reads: CSALRDSGTYEQYF. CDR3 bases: TGCAGTGCGCTCCGGGACAGTGGTACCTACGAGCAGTACTTC.

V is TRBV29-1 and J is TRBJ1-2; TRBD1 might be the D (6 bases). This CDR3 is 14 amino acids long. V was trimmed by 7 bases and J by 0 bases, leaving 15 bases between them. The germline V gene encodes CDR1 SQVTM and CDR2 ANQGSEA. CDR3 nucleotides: TGCAGCGCTCCCCTTTGGGGGCCTAACTATGGCTACACCTTC. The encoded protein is CSAPLWGPNYGYTF.

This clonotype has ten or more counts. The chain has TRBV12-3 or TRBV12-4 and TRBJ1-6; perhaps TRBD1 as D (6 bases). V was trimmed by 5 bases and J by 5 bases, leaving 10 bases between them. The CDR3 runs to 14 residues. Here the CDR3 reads CASSDRPNNSPLHF. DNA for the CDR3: TGTGCCAGCAGTGACAGGCCGAATAATTCACCCCTCCACTTT.

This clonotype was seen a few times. The CDR3 nucleotides read TGTGCCCCCAAACGGGGACCGGTGAATTCACCCCTCCACTTT. The encoded protein is CAPKRGPVNSPLHF. The J gene is TRBJ1-6, the V gene TRBV24-1, with a tentative D call TRBD1 (5 bases). The CDR3 is 14 amino acids. Trimming took off 12 bases at V and 7 bases at J, with 18 bases between the two ends. CDR1 KGHDR and CDR2 SFDVKD come from the germline V gene.

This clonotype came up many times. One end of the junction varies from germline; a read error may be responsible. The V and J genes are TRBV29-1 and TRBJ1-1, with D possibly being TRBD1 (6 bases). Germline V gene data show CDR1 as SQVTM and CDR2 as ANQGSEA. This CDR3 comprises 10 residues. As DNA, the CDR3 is TGCGCGACCAGGGGCGCCGTATTGATCTTT. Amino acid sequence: CATRGAVLIF.

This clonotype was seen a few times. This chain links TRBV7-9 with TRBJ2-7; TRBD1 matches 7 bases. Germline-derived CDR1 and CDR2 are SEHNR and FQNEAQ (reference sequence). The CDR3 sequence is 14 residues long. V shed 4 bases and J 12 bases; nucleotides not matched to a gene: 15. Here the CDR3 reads CASSSKTTGTLAYF. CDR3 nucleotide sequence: TGTGCCAGCAGCTCAAAAACGACAGGGACCCTAGCGTACTTC.

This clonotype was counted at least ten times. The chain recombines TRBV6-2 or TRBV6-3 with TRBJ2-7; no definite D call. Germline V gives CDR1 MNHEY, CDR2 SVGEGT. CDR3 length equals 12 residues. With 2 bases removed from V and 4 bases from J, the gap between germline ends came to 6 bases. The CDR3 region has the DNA TGTGCCAGCAGTTACGGGCAGTACGAGCAGTACTTC. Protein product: CASSYGQYEQYF.

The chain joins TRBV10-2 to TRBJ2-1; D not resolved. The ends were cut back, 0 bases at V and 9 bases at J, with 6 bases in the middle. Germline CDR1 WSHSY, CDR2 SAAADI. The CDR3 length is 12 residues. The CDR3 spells CASSESLSEQFF. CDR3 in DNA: TGCGCCAGCAGTGAGTCCTTGAGTGAGCAGTTCTTC.

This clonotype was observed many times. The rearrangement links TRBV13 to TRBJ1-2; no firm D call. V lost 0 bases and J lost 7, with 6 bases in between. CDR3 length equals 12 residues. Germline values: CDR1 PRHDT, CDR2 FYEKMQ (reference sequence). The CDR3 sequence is CASSLGQVGYTF. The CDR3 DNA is TGTGCCAGCAGCTTAGGCCAGGTTGGCTACACCTTC.

The CDR3 nucleotides are TGTGCCAGTGACCGTACTAGGGGTGGAACTGAAGCTTTCTTT. Protein: CASDRTRGGTEAFF. The rearrangement joins TRBV19 to TRBJ1-1, with D possibly being TRBD1 (5 bases). In germline, CDR1 is LNHDA, CDR2 SQIVND (reference sequence). The CDR3 extends over 14 amino acids. V lost 8 bases to trimming and J lost 5 bases, with 18 bases between them.

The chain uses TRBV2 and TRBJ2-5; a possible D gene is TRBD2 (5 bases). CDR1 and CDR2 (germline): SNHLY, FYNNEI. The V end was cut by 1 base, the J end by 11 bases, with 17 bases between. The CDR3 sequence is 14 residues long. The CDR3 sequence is CASSEVVAPDTQYF. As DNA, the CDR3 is TGTGCCAGCAGTGAAGTGGTAGCGCCGGATACGCAGTACTTC. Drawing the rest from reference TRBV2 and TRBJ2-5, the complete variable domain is EPEVTQTPSHQVTQMGQEVILRCVPISNHLYFYWYRQILGQKVEFLVSFYNNEISEKSEIFDDQFSVERPDGSNFTLKIRSTKLEDSAMYFCASSEVVAPDTQYFGPGTRLLVL.

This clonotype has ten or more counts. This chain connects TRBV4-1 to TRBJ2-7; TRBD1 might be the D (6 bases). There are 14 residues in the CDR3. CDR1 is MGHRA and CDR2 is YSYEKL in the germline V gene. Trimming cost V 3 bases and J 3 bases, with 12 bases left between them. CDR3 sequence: CASSQSGTNYEQYF. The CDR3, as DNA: TGCGCCAGCAGCCAGTCCGGGACAAACTACGAGCAGTACTTC.

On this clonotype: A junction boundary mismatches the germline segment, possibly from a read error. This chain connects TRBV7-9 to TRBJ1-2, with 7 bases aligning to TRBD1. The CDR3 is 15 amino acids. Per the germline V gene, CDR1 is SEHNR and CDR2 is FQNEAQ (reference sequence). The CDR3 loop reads CASSQDPGQSYGYTF. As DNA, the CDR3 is TGCGCCAGCAGCCAAGACCCGGGACAGTCCTATGGCTACACCTTC.

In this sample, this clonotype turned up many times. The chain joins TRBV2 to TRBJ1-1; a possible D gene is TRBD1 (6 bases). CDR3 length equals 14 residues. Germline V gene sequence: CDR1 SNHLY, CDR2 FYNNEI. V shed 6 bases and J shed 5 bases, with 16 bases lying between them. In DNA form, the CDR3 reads TGTGCCAGCAGGGAACAGGGACCCATTACTGAAGCTTTCTTT. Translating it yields CASREQGPITEAFF.

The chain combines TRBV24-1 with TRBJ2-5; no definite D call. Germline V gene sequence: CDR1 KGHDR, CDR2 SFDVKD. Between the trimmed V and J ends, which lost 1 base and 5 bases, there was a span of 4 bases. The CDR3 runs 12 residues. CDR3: CATSDLGETQYF. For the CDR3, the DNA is TGTGCCACCAGTGATTTAGGGGAGACCCAGTACTTC.

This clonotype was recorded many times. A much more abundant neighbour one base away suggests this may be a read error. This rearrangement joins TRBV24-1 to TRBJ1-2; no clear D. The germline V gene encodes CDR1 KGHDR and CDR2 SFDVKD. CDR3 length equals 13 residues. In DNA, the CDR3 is TGTGCCACCGGTGATTCGGCAGTCTATGGCTACACCTTC. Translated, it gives CATGDSAVYGYTF.

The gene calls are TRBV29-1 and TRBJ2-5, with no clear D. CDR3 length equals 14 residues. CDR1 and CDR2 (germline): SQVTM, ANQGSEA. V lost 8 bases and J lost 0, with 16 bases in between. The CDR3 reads CSQDTATYQETQYF. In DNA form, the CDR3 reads TGCAGCCAAGATACTGCGACGTACCAAGAGACCCAGTACTTC.

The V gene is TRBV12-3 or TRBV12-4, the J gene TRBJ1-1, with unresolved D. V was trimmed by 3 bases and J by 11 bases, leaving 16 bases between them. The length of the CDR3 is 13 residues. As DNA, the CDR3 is TGTGCCAGCAGTTTCAAGATGAACACTGGGGCTTTCTTT. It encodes CASSFKMNTGAFF.

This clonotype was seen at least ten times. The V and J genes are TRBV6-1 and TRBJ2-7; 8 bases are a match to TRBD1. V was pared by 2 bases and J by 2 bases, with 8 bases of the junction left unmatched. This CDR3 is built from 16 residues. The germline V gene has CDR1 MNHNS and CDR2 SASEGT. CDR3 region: CASSELRDRFTYEQYF. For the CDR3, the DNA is TGTGCCAGCAGTGAACTCCGGGACAGGTTCACCTACGAGCAGTACTTC.

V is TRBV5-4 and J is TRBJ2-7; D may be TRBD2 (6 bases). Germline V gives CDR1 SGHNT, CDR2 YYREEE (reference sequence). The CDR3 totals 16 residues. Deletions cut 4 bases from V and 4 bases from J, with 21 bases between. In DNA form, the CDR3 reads TGTGCCAGCAGCCCCCGGCCCGGAGGGGACCTTTACGAGCAGTACTTC. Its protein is CASSPRPGGDLYEQYF. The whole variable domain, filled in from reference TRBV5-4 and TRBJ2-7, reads ETGVTQSPTHLIKTRGQQVTLRCSSQSGHNTVSWYQQALGQGPQFIFQYYREEENGRGNFPPRFSGLQFPNYSSELNVNALELDDSALYLCASSPRPGGDLYEQYFGPGTRLTVT.

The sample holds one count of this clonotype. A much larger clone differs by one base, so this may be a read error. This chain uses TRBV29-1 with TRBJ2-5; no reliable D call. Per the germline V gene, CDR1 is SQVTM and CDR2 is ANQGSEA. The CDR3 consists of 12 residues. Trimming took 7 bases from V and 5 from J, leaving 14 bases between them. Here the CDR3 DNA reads TGCAGCGGAGAGAGGCCGGGTGAGACCCAGTACTTC. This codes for CSGERPGETQYF.